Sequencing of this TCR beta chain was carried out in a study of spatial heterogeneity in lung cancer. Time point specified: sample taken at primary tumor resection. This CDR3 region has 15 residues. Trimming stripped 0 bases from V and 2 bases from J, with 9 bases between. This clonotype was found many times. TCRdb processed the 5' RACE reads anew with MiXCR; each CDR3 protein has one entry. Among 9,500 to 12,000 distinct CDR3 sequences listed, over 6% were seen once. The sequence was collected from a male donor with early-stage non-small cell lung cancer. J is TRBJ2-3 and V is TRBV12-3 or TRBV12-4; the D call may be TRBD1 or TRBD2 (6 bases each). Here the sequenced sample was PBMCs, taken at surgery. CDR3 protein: CASSLAGGITDTQYF. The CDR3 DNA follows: TGTGCCAGCAGTTTAGCGGGGGGCATCACAGATACGCAGTATTTT.